These T cell receptor beta chains were read from a single sample in a study of blood T cells in healthy people across ages. Each CDR3 protein gets one entry after TCRdb re-called the 5' RACE reads with MiXCR. The profile shows more than 900,000 distinct CDR3 sequences, approximately 26% of them singletons. The data were also submitted as part of a second study, on T cells of mothers and their children.

The sample taken for sequencing was blood. The receptor source for this set is a girl aged 2-15 years in good health. The CDR3 runs from the conserved cysteine through the conserved F or W. D genes are given only for firm matches. Not all rows give a size; the values are once, few, many and, for expanded clones, a class.

cdr3_aa,cdr3_nt,clone_size,j_call,d_call,v_call
CATSDPELTRVGTDTRYF,TGTGCCACCAGTGACCCCGAATTGACTAGAGTCGGCACAGATACGCGGTATTTT,few,TRBJ2-3,NA,TRBV24-1
CASSPTPGAYNEQFF,TGCGCCAGCAGCCCGACCCCGGGGGCCTACAATGAGCAGTTCTTC,NA,TRBJ2-1,NA,TRBV4-3
CASSSVPPRGTQYF,TGTGCCAGCAGCTCTGTGCCACCGCGAGGTACGCAGTATTTT,few,TRBJ2-3,NA,TRBV7-2
CASSKDYHYEQYF,TGTGCCAGCAGCAAAGACTACCATTACGAGCAGTACTTC,NA,TRBJ2-7,NA,TRBV12-3/TRBV12-4
CASSGPRDRTNYGYTF,TGTGCCAGCAGCGGACCCCGGGACAGGACTAACTATGGCTACACCTTC,few,TRBJ1-2,TRBD1,TRBV7-6
CASSATGTGNEQFF,TGTGCCAGCAGCGCAACCGGGACGGGAAATGAGCAGTTCTTC,few,TRBJ2-1,NA,TRBV11-2
CSASPGGTYEQYF,TGCAGTGCTAGTCCAGGAGGTACCTACGAGCAGTACTTC,NA,TRBJ2-7,NA,TRBV20-1
CASRNGRLGYNEQFF,TGTGCCAGCAGGAACGGGAGGTTGGGTTACAATGAGCAGTTCTTC,few,TRBJ2-1,TRBD2,TRBV28
CASSMGLAETSEQFF,TGTGCCAGCAGTATGGGACTAGCGGAAACCAGTGAGCAGTTCTTC,few,TRBJ2-1,TRBD2,TRBV12-3/TRBV12-4
CTTGPRTDTQYF,TGCACGACCGGGCCGCGCACAGATACGCAGTACTTT,few,TRBJ2-3,NA,TRBV29-1
CASKEWFGEKLFF,TGTGCCAGCAAGGAGTGGTTCGGGGAAAAACTGTTTTTT,NA,TRBJ1-4,NA,TRBV6-2/TRBV6-3
CSVERGSRETQYF,TGCAGCGTTGAGAGGGGGTCCCGAGAGACCCAGTACTTC,once,TRBJ2-5,NA,TRBV29-1
CASSERYGTEAFF,TGTGCCAGCAGCGAACGTTACGGGACTGAAGCTTTCTTT,NA,TRBJ1-1,NA,TRBV7-6
CSGREGPGAFF,TGCAGCGGCAGGGAGGGGCCGGGAGCTTTCTTT,NA,TRBJ1-1,NA,TRBV29-1
CASRSSENEKLFF,TGTGCCAGCAGATCATCGGAAAATGAAAAACTGTTTTTT,few,TRBJ1-4,NA,TRBV12-3/TRBV12-4
CASSPNPYEQYF,TGCGCCAGCAGCCCCAACCCTTACGAGCAGTACTTC,NA,TRBJ2-7,NA,TRBV4-1
CASSHPRSGRARDTQYF,TGTGCCAGCAGCCACCCCCGTAGCGGGAGGGCCAGAGATACGCAGTATTTT,few,TRBJ2-3,TRBD2,TRBV3-1
CASSLDTPKKGEQYF,TGTGCCAGCAGTCTAGACACCCCAAAAAAGGGGGAGCAGTACTTC,NA,TRBJ2-7,NA,TRBV28
CAGGPYTGTADTQYF,TGTGCCGGGGGACCCTATACGGGGACCGCAGATACGCAGTATTTT,few,TRBJ2-3,NA,TRBV2
CASSLPRGPQHF,TGTGCCAGCAGCTTACCGAGAGGGCCCCAGCATTTT,few,TRBJ1-5,NA,TRBV7-8
CASLEGTGGGEKLFF,TGTGCCAGCCTCGAAGGGACAGGGGGAGGGGAAAAACTGTTTTTT,few,TRBJ1-4,TRBD1,TRBV7-3
CASLPAAGDYNEQFF,TGTGCCAGCCTCCCCGCAGCGGGAGACTACAATGAGCAGTTCTTC,NA,TRBJ2-1,TRBD2,TRBV6-5
CSVNKRGQASYEQYF,TGCAGTGTTAACAAAAGGGGACAGGCGTCCTACGAGCAGTACTTC,many,TRBJ2-7,TRBD1,TRBV20-1
CASSLLGSNLPQHF,TGTGCCAGCAGCTTGTTGGGAAGCAATCTGCCCCAGCATTTT,few,TRBJ1-5,NA,TRBV5-5
CSASSGTGAYNEQFF,TGCAGTGCTAGCTCCGGGACAGGGGCCTACAATGAGCAGTTCTTC,NA,TRBJ2-1,TRBD1,TRBV20-1
CASSQGLEGGFNEQFF,TGCGCCAGCAGCCAAGGGTTAGAGGGTGGGTTCAATGAGCAGTTCTTC,few,TRBJ2-1,NA,TRBV4-1
CSVSGTSGRAGYEQYF,TGCAGCGTTTCCGGGACTAGCGGGAGGGCCGGGTACGAGCAGTACTTC,few,TRBJ2-7,TRBD2,TRBV29-1
CAISDPGEGGPRETQYF,TGTGCCATCAGTGATCCCGGCGAGGGGGGCCCGAGAGAGACCCAGTACTTC,NA,TRBJ2-5,NA,TRBV10-3
CASSLDRGQRQPQHF,TGTGCCAGCAGCTTGGACAGGGGTCAACGGCAGCCCCAGCATTTT,NA,TRBJ1-5,TRBD1,TRBV7-8
CASSILRQRNEKLFF,TGTGCCAGTAGTATTCTTCGACAGAGAAATGAAAAACTGTTTTTT,NA,TRBJ1-4,NA,TRBV19
CASSVWVGELFF,TGTGCCAGCAGCGTCTGGGTCGGGGAGCTGTTTTTT,few,TRBJ2-2,NA,TRBV5-6
CATSDLEGVGPQYF,TGTGCCACCAGTGATTTGGAGGGGGTCGGTCCCCAGTACTTC,NA,TRBJ2-5,NA,TRBV24-1
CASSQGREQYF,TGTGCCAGCAGCCAGGGGCGGGAGCAGTACTTC,many,TRBJ2-7,NA,TRBV4-2
CASSPSLEGRAFF,TGTGCCAGCAGCCCCAGCTTAGAGGGGCGAGCTTTCTTT,few,TRBJ1-1,NA,TRBV9
CSAVPWDSQETQYF,TGCAGTGCTGTTCCTTGGGACAGTCAAGAGACCCAGTACTTC,few,TRBJ2-5,TRBD1,TRBV20-1
CASSLSDSGAYNEQFF,TGTGCCAGCAGCTTGTCAGATTCAGGAGCCTACAATGAGCAGTTCTTC,few,TRBJ2-1,NA,TRBV5-6
CASSYGTSGGVYNEQFF,TGTGCCAGCAGTTACGGGACTAGCGGGGGGGTTTACAATGAGCAGTTCTTC,few,TRBJ2-1,TRBD2,TRBV6-2/TRBV6-3
CASSYSEGLRETQYF,TGTGCCAGCAGTTACTCGGAGGGCCTGCGAGAGACCCAGTACTTC,NA,TRBJ2-5,NA,TRBV6-5
CASRTQAGVYEQYF,TGTGCCAGCAGAACACAAGCGGGAGTCTACGAGCAGTACTTC,NA,TRBJ2-7,TRBD2,TRBV7-2
CASSPVGGSGTQYF,TGTGCCAGCAGCCCCGTCGGCGGGTCCGGTACCCAGTACTTC,few,TRBJ2-5,NA,TRBV11-2
CASGPRRASGEKLFF,TGTGCCAGCGGGCCTAGGAGAGCGAGCGGCGAAAAACTGTTTTTT,few,TRBJ1-4,NA,TRBV3-1
CASDIGGTGHTGELFF,TGTGCCAGCGACATTGGCGGGACAGGTCACACCGGGGAGCTGTTTTTT,few,TRBJ2-2,TRBD1,TRBV6-1
CASSLIPGSPYEQYF,TGCGCCAGCAGCTTGATCCCGGGATCCCCCTACGAGCAGTACTTC,few,TRBJ2-7,NA,TRBV5-1
CASSSGPSEFIYEQYF,TGCGCCAGCAGCTCGGGACCGTCCGAGTTTATCTACGAGCAGTACTTC,few,TRBJ2-7,NA,TRBV5-1
CASSYLDQTQYF,TGTGCCAGCAGTTATTTGGACCAGACCCAGTACTTC,few,TRBJ2-5,NA,TRBV6-2/TRBV6-3
CASNPFGLAETQYF,TGCGCCAGCAACCCCTTTGGACTAGCGGAGACCCAGTACTTC,NA,TRBJ2-5,TRBD2,TRBV5-1
CASSFTEIPARETQYF,TGTGCCAGCAGCTTTACCGAGATTCCGGCGCGGGAGACCCAGTACTTC,NA,TRBJ2-5,NA,TRBV7-6
CSARDYRTVREETQYF,TGCAGTGCTAGAGATTATCGGACAGTAAGAGAAGAGACCCAGTACTTC,NA,TRBJ2-5,NA,TRBV20-1
CSVVSLGSGLETQYF,TGCAGCGTTGTGTCGCTTGGGAGTGGGTTGGAGACCCAGTACTTC,few,TRBJ2-5,NA,TRBV29-1
CASSQERQEASPGTDTQYF,TGCGCCAGCAGCCAAGAAAGGCAGGAGGCGTCTCCTGGCACAGATACGCAGTATTTT,few,TRBJ2-3,NA,TRBV4-1
CASSLDPGLWDTEAFF,TGTGCCAGCAGCTTAGATCCCGGGTTGTGGGACACTGAAGCTTTCTTT,few,TRBJ1-1,NA,TRBV11-2
CATSDYLSTDTQYF,TGTGCCACCAGTGATTACCTCAGCACAGATACGCAGTATTTT,NA,TRBJ2-3,NA,TRBV24-1
CASSQVRLAGENEQFF,TGTGCCAGCAGCCAAGTGCGACTAGCGGGAGAGAATGAGCAGTTCTTC,NA,TRBJ2-1,TRBD2,TRBV3-1
CASSQGPSGNSYEQYF,TGCGCCAGCAGCCAAGGTCCCTCGGGGAACTCCTACGAGCAGTACTTC,NA,TRBJ2-7,NA,TRBV4-3
CASSENTAGDPLNEQFF,TGTGCCAGCAGTGAAAATACAGCGGGAGACCCCCTAAATGAGCAGTTCTTC,NA,TRBJ2-1,TRBD2,TRBV2